These T cell receptor beta chains were read from a single sample in a study of cytomegalovirus exposure and HLA in healthy donors. The repertoire was sequenced with immunoSEQ multiplex PCR; TCRdb's copy has only in-frame clones and lacks some. The repertoire includes fewer than 200,000 clones, about 82% of them detected once, and approximately 7% sits in the top ten. Material for sequencing was PBMCs. The receptors stem from a young woman in good health and CMV-seropositive. Both conserved end residues are part of each CDR3. D genes are given only for firm matches. Clone size appears in some rows only: once, few, many, or a class for an expanded clone.

>few|TRBV5-1|TRBD1|TRBJ1-5
CASSPGGVGQPQHF
TGCGCCAGCAGTCCAGGGGGCGTAGGGCAGCCCCAGCATTTT
>.|TRBV28|.|TRBJ1-3
CASSTHQGWYGNTIYF
TGTGCCAGCAGTACTCATCAGGGGTGGTATGGAAACACCATATATTTT
>.|TRBV9|.|TRBJ1-3
CASSPLGHSNSGNTIYF
TGTGCCAGCAGCCCTTTAGGACACTCCAACTCTGGAAACACCATATATTTT
>.|TRBV5-6|.|TRBJ1-4
CASSLDEEKLFF
TGTGCCAGCAGCTTGGACGAGGAAAAACTGTTTTTT
>.|TRBV5-1|TRBD1|TRBJ1-1
CASTKDRVWNTEAFF
TGCGCCAGCACCAAAGACAGGGTCTGGAACACTGAAGCTTTCTTT
>.|TRBV5-1|.|TRBJ1-6
CASSFSGEQGSPLHF
TGCGCCAGCAGCTTCTCAGGGGAGCAAGGATCACCCCTCCACTTT
>.|TRBV7-9|.|TRBJ2-3
CASSYRDFTDTQYF
TGTGCCAGCAGCTACCGGGACTTCACAGATACGCAGTATTTT
>.|TRBV20-1|.|TRBJ1-4
CSAGRGFGLFF
TGCAGTGCTGGAAGAGGGTTTGGACTGTTTTTT
>.|TRBV4-3|.|TRBJ2-5
CARGGGQTLGETQYF
TGCGCCAGAGGTGGTGGACAGACCCTCGGGGAGACCCAGTACTTC
>.|TRBV7-2|TRBD1|TRBJ1-6
CASSPRGDAALHF
TGTGCCAGCAGTCCCAGGGGGGACGCGGCCCTCCACTTT
>.|TRBV6-5|.|TRBJ2-7
CASSFTGTDEQYF
TGTGCCAGCAGTTTTACAGGGACGGACGAGCAGTACTTC
>.|TRBV5-6|.|TRBJ2-7
CASSAGLSSYEQYF
TGTGCCAGCAGCGCGGGTCTCAGCTCCTACGAGCAGTACTTC
>once|TRBV10-3|.|TRBJ2-7
CAALAGGSSYEQYF
TGTGCCGCGTTGGCAGGTGGGAGCTCCTACGAGCAGTACTTC
>.|TRBV27|.|TRBJ1-2
CASSLSGNGYTF
TGTGCCAGCAGTTTAAGCGGGAATGGCTACACCTTC
>few|TRBV5-1|.|TRBJ2-1
CASSLALASGYNEQFF
TGCGCCAGCAGCTTGGCACTCGCCAGCGGATACAATGAGCAGTTCTTC
>.|TRBV7-9|.|TRBJ1-1
CASSLGDTAFF
TGTGCCAGCAGCTTAGGGGACACCGCTTTCTTT
>.|TRBV7-6|.|TRBJ1-5
CASSFGNQPQHF
TGTGCCAGCAGCTTCGGGAATCAGCCCCAGCATTTT
>.|TRBV2|TRBD1|TRBJ1-4
CASSENRGEEKLFF
TGTGCCAGCAGTGAAAACAGGGGAGAAGAAAAACTGTTTTTT
>.|TRBV10-3|TRBD1|TRBJ1-4
CAIQPGQGEKLFF
TGTGCCATTCAACCGGGACAGGGAGAAAAACTGTTTTTT
>.|TRBV13|.|TRBJ2-7
CASSLGGAYYEQYF
TGTGCCAGCAGCTTAGGGGGCGCTTACTACGAGCAGTACTTC
>few|TRBV19|.|TRBJ1-2
CASTGSGSSYGYTF
TGTGCCAGTACCGGGAGTGGTAGCTCCTATGGCTACACCTTC
>.|TRBV6-4|.|TRBJ2-3
CASSDTSSTDTQYF
TGTGCCAGCAGTGATACTAGCAGCACAGATACGCAGTATTTT
>few|TRBV6-5|TRBD1|TRBJ1-2
CASSYGGQHYGYTF
TGTGCCAGCAGTTACGGGGGACAGCACTATGGCTACACCTTC
>once|TRBV4-2|TRBD2|TRBJ2-7
CASSQDVREGFYEQYF
TGTGCCAGCAGCCAAGATGTCCGGGAGGGATTCTACGAGCAGTACTTC
>few|TRBV11-3|.|TRBJ2-3
CASSPNSGFTDTQYF
TGTGCCAGCAGCCCGAACTCAGGGTTCACAGATACGCAGTATTTT
>.|TRBV6-5|.|TRBJ1-1
CASYRYTEAFF
TGTGCCAGCTACAGATACACTGAAGCTTTCTTT
>.|TRBV4-3|TRBD2|TRBJ2-5
CASSQTLPPVIAGGPVETQYF
TGCGCCAGCAGCCAGACCCTCCCTCCAGTGATAGCGGGGGGCCCCGTGGAGACCCAGTACTTC
>once|TRBV4-1|TRBD2|TRBJ2-1
CASSQERLASYNEQFF
TGCGCCAGCAGCCAAGAGCGACTAGCAAGCTACAATGAGCAGTTCTTC
>.|TRBV10-3|.|TRBJ1-1
CAIRAGYSNTEAFF
TGTGCCATCAGGGCCGGGTATTCTAACACTGAAGCTTTCTTT
>.|TRBV4-1|.|TRBJ1-4
CASSQAFGEKLFF
TGCGCCAGCAGCCAAGCCTTCGGTGAAAAACTGTTTTTT
>.|TRBV4-3|TRBD2|TRBJ2-3
CASSQGGGLADTQYF
TGCGCCAGCAGCCAAGGGGGAGGGTTGGCAGATACGCAGTATTTT
>.|TRBV5-8|.|TRBJ2-1
CASSLGWSGVSYNEQFF
TGTGCCAGCAGCTTGGGGTGGTCGGGGGTATCCTACAATGAGCAGTTCTTC
>.|TRBV2|.|TRBJ1-1
CASDITEGTEAFF
TGTGCCAGCGATATTACGGAGGGCACTGAAGCTTTCTTT
>.|TRBV2|.|TRBJ1-2
CASSETVHSYGYTF
TGTGCCAGCAGTGAAACAGTTCATAGCTATGGCTACACCTTC
>.|TRBV13|TRBD1|TRBJ1-2
CASSLEFGTGYGYTF
TGTGCCAGCAGCTTGGAGTTTGGGACAGGTTACGGCTACACCTTC
>.|TRBV6-5|TRBD1|TRBJ2-1
CASTILAAGGSEQFF
TGTGCCAGCACTATACTCGCGGCAGGGGGCTCTGAGCAGTTCTTC
>once|TRBV6-1|.|TRBJ1-1
CASSVAGGTEAFF
TGTGCCAGCAGCGTAGCTGGGGGGACTGAAGCTTTCTTT
>.|TRBV13|TRBD2|TRBJ2-7
CASSPTGTSGGNEQYF
TGTGCCAGCAGCCCCACCGGGACTAGCGGGGGGAACGAGCAGTACTTC